The 27 T cell receptor beta chains below all came from one sample that was sequenced in a study of T cell responses to AZD1222 COVID-19 vaccine. TCRdb keeps only in-frame clones here, not all; method: immunoSEQ multiplex PCR. This table has roughly 200,000 clones, around 94% appearing once. The sample was peripheral blood, taken 28 days after the second dose of the MenACWY control vaccine. The receptors were sampled from an adult who received the MenACWY meningococcal vaccine as a control.

The rearrangement joins TRBV7-9 to TRBJ2-5; 7 bases are a match to TRBD1. The J segment lost 1 base and the V segment lost 4 bases, leaving 3 bases of the junction unmatched. CDR3 length: 14 residues. Germline V CDR1 and CDR2: SEHNR, FQNEAQ (reference sequence). The CDR3 is CASSWGQPQETQYF. The CDR3 bases are TGTGCCAGCAGCTGGGGACAGCCCCAAGAGACCCAGTACTTC.

The V call is TRBV27, the J call TRBJ2-7; the match to TRBD1 covers 7 bases. The junction had 4 bases not matched to a gene; V was cut back by 5 bases and J by 3 bases. The CDR3 totals 13 residues. CDR1 and CDR2 (germline): MNHEY, SMNVEV (reference sequence). The CDR3 coding sequence is TGTGCCAGCAGTCGTGGACAGGTCTACGAGCAGTACTTC. It translates to CASSRGQVYEQYF.

This chain links TRBV6-5 with TRBJ1-5, with D maybe TRBD1 (6 bases). Germline lookup yields CDR1 MNHEY and CDR2 SVGAGI. V lost 9 bases to trimming and J lost 6 bases, with 21 bases between them. There are 15 residues in the CDR3. The CDR3 nucleotides read TGTGCCAGAATCATTGGGCAGGGGATTCGTCAGCCCCAGCATTTT. Amino acids: CARIIGQGIRQPQHF.

This chain connects TRBV15 to TRBJ2-5, with 13 bases aligning to TRBD2. V was pared by 4 bases and J by 4 bases, with 12 bases of the junction left unmatched. Germline CDR1 is LNHNV and CDR2 is YYDKDF (reference sequence). This CDR3 contains 18 residues. The chain's CDR3 is CATSTLGRTSGRAETQYF. The CDR3 region has the DNA TGTGCCACCAGCACCCTGGGGCGGACTAGCGGGAGAGCAGAGACCCAGTACTTC.

This chain links TRBV19 with TRBJ2-2; D is perhaps TRBD2 (6 bases). The V gene's germline CDR1 is LNHDA and CDR2 SQIVND (reference sequence). The CDR3 runs to 16 residues. Between the trimmed V and J ends, which lost 1 base and 2 bases, there was a span of 11 bases. CDR3 sequence (DNA): TGTGCCAGTAGTATAGTCGCGCGGGGAAACACCGGGGAGCTGTTTTTT. Amino acids: CASSIVARGNTGELFF.

V and J are TRBV28 and TRBJ1-6; TRBD1 matches at 7 bases. Germline CDR1 MDHEN, CDR2 SYDVKM. The CDR3 runs 15 residues. V lost 5 bases and J lost 4; bases outside the gene matches: 5. CDR3 nucleotides: TGTGCCAGCAGTACCGAGGGGGCGTATAATTCACCCCTCCACTTT. Amino acid sequence: CASSTEGAYNSPLHF.

The chain has TRBV12-3 or TRBV12-4 and TRBJ1-3, with no clear D. V lost 6 bases and J lost 0, with 3 bases in between. The CDR3 has 12 residues. As DNA, the CDR3 is TGTGCCAGCAGGCACTCTGGAAACACCATATATTTT. Protein product: CASRHSGNTIYF.

In this sample, this clone turned up once. The rearrangement links TRBV4-3 to TRBJ2-3; 7 positions agree with TRBD1. J lost 2 bases, V lost 0 bases, and 8 bases had no gene match. There are 17 residues in the CDR3. Germline lookup yields CDR1 LGHNA and CDR2 YSLEER. DNA of the CDR3: TGCGCCAGCAGCCAAGATTCCAACAGGGGATCCACAGATACGCAGTATTTT. Translation gives CASSQDSNRGSTDTQYF.

The rearrangement links TRBV6-5 to TRBJ1-1, with TRBD1 as a possible D gene (5 bases). The ends were cut back, 0 bases at V and 5 bases at J, with 10 bases in the middle. The germline V gene has CDR1 MNHEY and CDR2 SVGAGI. The CDR3 consists of 14 residues. The CDR3 here is CASSYSNGATEAFF. The CDR3 nucleotides are TGTGCCAGCAGTTACTCGAACGGGGCTACTGAAGCTTTCTTT.

A single count supports this clone. V usage is TRBV6-5 and J usage is TRBJ1-4; no firm D call. This CDR3 is built from 12 residues. Germline CDR1 reads MNHEY; CDR2 reads SVGAGI. V shed 2 bases and J shed 7 bases, with 5 bases lying between them. The CDR3 bases are TGTGCCAGCAGTTACGATGGTGAAAAACTGTTTTTT. Residues: CASSYDGEKLFF.

The sample holds one count of this clone. The gene calls are TRBV7-9 and TRBJ2-4, with 7 bases matching TRBD1. There are 15 residues in the CDR3. V gave up 5 bases and J gave up 3 bases; unmatched junction bases: 7. The V gene's germline CDR1 is SEHNR and CDR2 FQNEAQ (reference sequence). CDR3 sequence reads: CASSPVRTGKNIQYF. The CDR3 bases are TGTGCCAGCAGCCCAGTTCGGACAGGCAAAAACATTCAGTACTTC.

V and J are TRBV11-1 and TRBJ2-7, with D possibly matching TRBD2 (6 bases). From germline, CDR1 is SGHAT and CDR2 FQDESV (reference sequence). Trimming took 5 bases from V and 6 from J, leaving 11 bases between them. The CDR3 runs 12 residues. The CDR3 bases are TGTGCCAGCAGCCCTCGGGGGACCGAGCAGTACTTC. It codes for CASSPRGTEQYF. Variable domain in full (rest from reference TRBV11-1 and TRBJ2-7): EAEVAQSPRYKITEKSQAVAFWCDPISGHATLYWYRQILGQGPELLVQFQDESVVDDSQLPKDRFSAERLKGVDSTLKIQPAELGDSAMYLCASSPRGTEQYFGPGTRLTVT.

The chain couples TRBV28 to TRBJ2-5; 9 nucleotides match TRBD1. J was trimmed by 0 bases and V by 6 bases; bases with no gene match: 8. The germline gives CDR1 MDHEN, CDR2 SYDVKM. CDR3 size: 16 residues. The CDR3 DNA reads as TGTGCCAGCAGACTGAGACAGGGGGGGAACCAAGAGACCCAGTACTTC. This codes for CASRLRQGGNQETQYF.

This chain uses TRBV5-1 with TRBJ1-3; no definite D call. The CDR3 sequence is 16 residues long. From germline, CDR1 is SGHRS and CDR2 YFSETQ. V lost 0 bases, J lost 0 bases, and 10 bases lay in between. CDR3 residues: CASSLEPTGSGNTIYF. DNA for the CDR3: TGCGCCAGCAGCTTGGAACCAACGGGCTCTGGAAACACCATATATTTT.

The chain joins TRBV19 to TRBJ2-7; the match to TRBD2 covers 7 bases. CDR1 and CDR2 from the germline V gene are LNHDA and SQIVND (reference sequence). V was pared by 7 bases and J by 4 bases, with 10 bases of the junction left unmatched. CDR3 length: 14 amino acids. Written as DNA, the CDR3 is TGTGCCAGTAACAGCGGGACTTCAATTTACGAGCAGTACTTC. It encodes CASNSGTSIYEQYF.

The chain couples TRBV5-1 to TRBJ1-1, with unresolved D. Trimming took 2 bases from V and 1 from J, leaving 9 bases between them. The CDR3 loop spans 14 amino acids. From germline, CDR1 is SGHRS and CDR2 YFSETQ. CDR3 sequence (DNA): TGCGCCAGCAGCTTCCTGGGCCCGAACACTGAAGCTTTCTTT. Protein sequence: CASSFLGPNTEAFF.

The rearrangement joins TRBV6-8 to TRBJ2-1; 9 bases are shared with TRBD2. The CDR3 runs 17 residues. V shed 7 bases, J shed 7 bases, and the junction held 17 bases outside the gene matches. Germline lookup yields CDR1 MNHGY and CDR2 SAAAGT. The chain's CDR3 is CASTVVLAGGLTNEQFF. The CDR3 nucleotides are TGTGCCAGCACGGTCGTTTTGGCGGGAGGGTTAACAAATGAGCAGTTCTTC.

V is TRBV3-1 (or the pseudogene TRBV3-2) and J is TRBJ2-3; D is ambiguous. V lost 2 bases and J 6 bases, leaving 15 bases between the germline ends. This CDR3 is built from 15 residues. Germline values: CDR1 LGHDT, CDR2 YNNKEL (reference sequence). As DNA, the CDR3 is TGTGCCAGCAGCCAACAACTTTTACGTGGGGATACGCAGTATTTT. Amino acid sequence: CASSQQLLRGDTQYF.

CDR3 bases: TGTGCCAGTAGTGTGCCGGGCCAAGGGGAGCATTTT. Its protein product is CASSVPGQGEHF. The rearrangement links TRBV19 to TRBJ1-5; D may be TRBD1 (5 bases). V lost 5 bases to trimming and J lost 14 bases, with 16 bases between them. The CDR3 runs to 12 residues. Per germline, CDR1 LNHDA and CDR2 SQIVND (reference sequence).

This chain uses TRBV11-2 with TRBJ2-7; D might be TRBD1 or TRBD2, each matching 5 bases. Germline CDR1 SGHAT, CDR2 FQNNGV. V lost 5 bases and J 2 bases, leaving 19 bases between the germline ends. The CDR3 covers 16 residues. CDR3 sequence reads: CASSHLSGPDTYEQYF. The CDR3 DNA follows: TGTGCCAGCAGCCACCTCTCGGGGCCCGATACCTACGAGCAGTACTTC.

The chain employs TRBV6-1 and TRBJ2-1; 7 bases line up with TRBD1. With 0 bases clipped from V and 14 bases from J, the junction kept 7 bases outside the gene matches. This CDR3 is 13 amino acids long. CDR1 and CDR2 from the germline V gene are MNHNS and SASEGT. The CDR3 DNA reads TGTGCCAGCAGTGAAGCGGGGACAGCCTGGGAGTTCTTC. Amino acid sequence: CASSEAGTAWEFF.

This rearrangement joins TRBV11-2 to TRBJ2-1, with a weak D call TRBD1 (6 bases). V was pared by 5 bases and J by 12 bases, with 17 bases between. CDR1 SGHAT and CDR2 FQNNGV come from the germline V gene. This CDR3 has 13 residues. This CDR3 is CASSISHRARQFF. The CDR3 nucleotides are TGTGCCAGCAGCATATCGCACAGGGCACGGCAGTTCTTC.

This chain joins TRBV7-9 and TRBJ2-3, with a weak D call TRBD2 (7 bases). V lost 6 bases and J lost 5, with 18 bases in between. The CDR3 spans 15 residues. The germline gives CDR1 SEHNR, CDR2 FQNEAQ (reference sequence). DNA of the CDR3: TGTGCCAGCAGACTAACGGGGGGCTTAGGAGATACGCAGTATTTT. Protein sequence: CASRLTGGLGDTQYF.

V usage is TRBV30 and J usage is TRBJ2-2, with D possibly TRBD1 on 5 matching bases. In germline, CDR1 is GTSNPN, CDR2 SVGIG (reference sequence). The CDR3 totals 12 residues. Trimming left V 3 bases short and J 12 bases short, with 14 bases between. In DNA form, the CDR3 reads TGTGCCTGGAGCCTGGGTGGGGCGAAGCTGTTTTTT. Translation gives CAWSLGGAKLFF.

This clone was found once. The J gene is TRBJ2-2, the V gene TRBV28; 15 bases map to TRBD2. Germline V gene data show CDR1 as MDHEN and CDR2 as SYDVKM. V shed 2 bases, J shed 4 bases, and the junction held 8 bases outside the gene matches. The CDR3 runs to 19 residues. This CDR3 is CASSLIGTSGGQATGELFF. CDR3 coding DNA: TGTGCCAGCAGTTTAATAGGGACTAGCGGGGGGCAGGCCACCGGGGAGCTGTTTTTT.

The chain is built from TRBV12-3 or TRBV12-4 and TRBJ2-7, with no clear D. Trimming cost V 3 bases and J 0 bases, with 6 bases left between them. The CDR3 runs 13 residues. The CDR3: CASSLVTSYEQYF. In nucleotides, the CDR3 is TGTGCCAGCAGTTTGGTCACCTCCTACGAGCAGTACTTC.

V and J are TRBV6-2 or TRBV6-3 and TRBJ1-5; D may be TRBD1 (5 bases). V lost 2 bases and J 12 bases, leaving 14 bases between the germline ends. Per the germline V gene, CDR1 is MNHEY and CDR2 is SVGEGT. The CDR3 consists of 13 residues. CDR3 protein: CASSYLGPGGQHF. CDR3 coding DNA: TGTGCCAGCAGTTACCTTGGTCCGGGGGGCCAGCATTTT.